Below, one TCR beta chain is given with its context. Participants, about 18 to 89 years old, spanned around 25 US areas. This entry is derived from a study of blood T cell repertoires in COVID-19. Study as a whole: T cells, B-cell-depleted T cells, or PBMCs provided the cDNA or gDNA that served as material.

Germline V gene data show CDR1 as MNHEY and CDR2 as SMNVEV (reference sequence). CDR3 length: 14 amino acids. V lost 2 bases, J lost 7 bases, and 15 bases lay in between. Original methodology: Estimation of nucleated cell counts relied on the amplification of reference gene primers. Method: immunoSEQ multiplex PCR; TCRdb's copy keeps in-frame clones and lacks some. D and trimming were read from the DNA, whereas the V and J calls and clone size are those reported in that table. The data contain 190,000 or so clones, 80% to 85% of them singletons. The V call is TRBV27, the J call TRBJ2-7; D gene uncertain. The TCR sequence derives from a man in his forties who had recovered from COVID-19. The sample taken for sequencing was PBMCs or T cells enriched from blood (not recorded which). The CDR3 DNA follows: TGTGCCAGCAGTTTAAGTAGTCCACCCTTAGAGCAGTACTTC. It is translated as CASSLSSPPLEQYF.